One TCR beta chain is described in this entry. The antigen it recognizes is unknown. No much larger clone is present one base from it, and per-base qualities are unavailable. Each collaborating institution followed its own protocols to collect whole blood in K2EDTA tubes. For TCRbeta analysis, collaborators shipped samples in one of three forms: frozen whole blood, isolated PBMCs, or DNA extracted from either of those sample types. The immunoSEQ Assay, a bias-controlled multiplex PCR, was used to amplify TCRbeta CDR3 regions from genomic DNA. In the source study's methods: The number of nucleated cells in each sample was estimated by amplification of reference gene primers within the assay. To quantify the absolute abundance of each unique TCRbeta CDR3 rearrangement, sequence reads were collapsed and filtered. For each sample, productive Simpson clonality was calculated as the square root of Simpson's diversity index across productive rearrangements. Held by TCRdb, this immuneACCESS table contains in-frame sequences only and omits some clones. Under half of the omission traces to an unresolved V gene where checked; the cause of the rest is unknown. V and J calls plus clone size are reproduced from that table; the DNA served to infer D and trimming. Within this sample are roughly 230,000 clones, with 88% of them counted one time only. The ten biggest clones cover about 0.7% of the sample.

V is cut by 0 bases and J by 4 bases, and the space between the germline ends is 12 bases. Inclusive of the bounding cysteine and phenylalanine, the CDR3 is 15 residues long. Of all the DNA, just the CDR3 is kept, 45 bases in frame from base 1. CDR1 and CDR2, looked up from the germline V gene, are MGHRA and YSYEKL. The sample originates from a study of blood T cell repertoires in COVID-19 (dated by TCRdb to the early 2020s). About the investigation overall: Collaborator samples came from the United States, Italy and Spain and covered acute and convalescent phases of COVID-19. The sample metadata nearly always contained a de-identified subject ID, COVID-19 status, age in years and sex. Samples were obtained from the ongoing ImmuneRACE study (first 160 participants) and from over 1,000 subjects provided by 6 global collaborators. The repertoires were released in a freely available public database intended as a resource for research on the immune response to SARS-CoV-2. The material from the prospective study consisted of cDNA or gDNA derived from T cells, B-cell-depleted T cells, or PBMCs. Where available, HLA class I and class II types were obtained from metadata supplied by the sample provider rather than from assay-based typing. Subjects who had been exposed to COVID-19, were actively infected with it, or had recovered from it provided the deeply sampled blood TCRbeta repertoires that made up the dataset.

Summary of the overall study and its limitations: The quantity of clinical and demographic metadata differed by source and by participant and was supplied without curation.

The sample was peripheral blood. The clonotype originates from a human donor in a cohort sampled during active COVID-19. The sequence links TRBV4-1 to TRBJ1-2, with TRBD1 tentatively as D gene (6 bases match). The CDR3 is CASSQEGGPSYGYTF. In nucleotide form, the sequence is TGCGCCAGCAGCCAAGAAGGGGGACCGAGCTATGGCTACACCTTC.